This is a list of T cell receptor beta chains from one sample in a study of cytomegalovirus exposure and HLA in healthy donors. Libraries were prepared by immunoSEQ multiplex PCR; TCRdb keeps only in-frame clonotypes and omits some of them. The sample carries under 200,000 clones, 73% recorded once. Sequencing was carried out using PBMCs. The receptors derive from a woman under 40 in good health and CMV-seronegative. The CDR3 runs from the conserved cysteine through the conserved F or W. The order of the fields is CDR3 DNA, CDR3 protein, D gene, J gene, clone size, V gene. The D gene is left open where the match is weak. Clone size is shown for a subset of rows, as once, few, many or a class of expanded clone.

CDR3nt: TGTGCCAGCAGCTTAGATTTAGCGGGATCGGTGCAGTTCTTC; CDR3aa: CASSLDLAGSVQFF; d_gene: TRBD2; j_gene: TRBJ2-1; abundance: NA; v_gene: TRBV7-8
CDR3nt: TGTGCCAGCAGCGGGCCCTACGAGCAGTACTTC; CDR3aa: CASSGPYEQYF; d_gene: NA; j_gene: TRBJ2-7; abundance: NA; v_gene: TRBV7-8
CDR3nt: TGTGCCACCAGCAGTGGACGAGGCTGGGCTAGCGGGGACACAGATACGCAGTATTTT; CDR3aa: CATSSGRGWASGDTDTQYF; d_gene: TRBD2; j_gene: TRBJ2-3; abundance: NA; v_gene: TRBV15
CDR3nt: TGTGCCAGTAGTCGCCTCCTTGGGGGGGCCTACAATGAGCAGTTCTTC; CDR3aa: CASSRLLGGAYNEQFF; d_gene: TRBD2; j_gene: TRBJ2-1; abundance: NA; v_gene: TRBV19
CDR3nt: TGTGCCAGCAGCCAACCGACTAGCGACGAGCAGTTCTTC; CDR3aa: CASSQPTSDEQFF; d_gene: TRBD2; j_gene: TRBJ2-1; abundance: NA; v_gene: TRBV7-2
CDR3nt: TGTGCCAGCAGAGGCTGGGCCTCCTCCTACGAGCAGTACTTC; CDR3aa: CASRGWASSYEQYF; d_gene: NA; j_gene: TRBJ2-7; abundance: NA; v_gene: TRBV6-1
CDR3nt: TGTGCCACCAGCCCTACAATCCCCGGAGGGACCGGGGAGCTGTTTTTT; CDR3aa: CATSPTIPGGTGELFF; d_gene: NA; j_gene: TRBJ2-2; abundance: NA; v_gene: TRBV15
CDR3nt: TGTGCCAGCAGCGTAATGGAGGGAGGGTGGGACAATGAGCAGTTCTTC; CDR3aa: CASSVMEGGWDNEQFF; d_gene: TRBD2; j_gene: TRBJ2-1; abundance: NA; v_gene: TRBV9
CDR3nt: TGTGCCAGCAGCCGGGACAGGGGGCGCTCCTACGAGCAGTACTTC; CDR3aa: CASSRDRGRSYEQYF; d_gene: TRBD1; j_gene: TRBJ2-7; abundance: NA; v_gene: TRBV7-2
CDR3nt: TGTGCCAGCAGCTTGGGGACAGGGGATTATTCTGGAAACACCATATATTTT; CDR3aa: CASSLGTGDYSGNTIYF; d_gene: TRBD1; j_gene: TRBJ1-3; abundance: NA; v_gene: TRBV5-8
CDR3nt: TGTGCCAGCCGCGTCGACAGGGGGATGAATGAGCAGTTCTTC; CDR3aa: CASRVDRGMNEQFF; d_gene: TRBD1; j_gene: TRBJ2-1; abundance: NA; v_gene: TRBV6-5
CDR3nt: TGTGCCAGCTCACCGGACAGAACCTATGGCTACACCTTC; CDR3aa: CASSPDRTYGYTF; d_gene: NA; j_gene: TRBJ1-2; abundance: NA; v_gene: TRBV18
CDR3nt: TGCAGCGTTGTGGAGGTTCCTAACTATGGCTACACCTTC; CDR3aa: CSVVEVPNYGYTF; d_gene: NA; j_gene: TRBJ1-2; abundance: few; v_gene: TRBV29-1
CDR3nt: TGTGCCAGCAGCTTAGGGACAGGTTACAATGAGCAGTTCTTC; CDR3aa: CASSLGTGYNEQFF; d_gene: TRBD1; j_gene: TRBJ2-1; abundance: NA; v_gene: TRBV11-3
CDR3nt: TGTGCCAGCAGCCCCGGGACAGCTGGAAACACCATATATTTT; CDR3aa: CASSPGTAGNTIYF; d_gene: TRBD1; j_gene: TRBJ1-3; abundance: NA; v_gene: TRBV7-8
CDR3nt: TGTGCCAGCAGTGAAGCGCAATACAGGGGTAAAGAGACCCAGTACTTC; CDR3aa: CASSEAQYRGKETQYF; d_gene: TRBD1; j_gene: TRBJ2-5; abundance: few; v_gene: TRBV2
CDR3nt: TGTGCCAGCACGGGACAGCCGCAAGAGACCCAGTACTTC; CDR3aa: CASTGQPQETQYF; d_gene: TRBD1; j_gene: TRBJ2-5; abundance: NA; v_gene: TRBV6-1
CDR3nt: TGTGCCAGCAGCGCCCTGGGACAGCCACAAGAGACCCAGTACTTC; CDR3aa: CASSALGQPQETQYF; d_gene: TRBD1; j_gene: TRBJ2-5; abundance: few; v_gene: TRBV9
CDR3nt: TGTGCCAGTAGTATAGGGGCAGAAAACATTCAGTACTTC; CDR3aa: CASSIGAENIQYF; d_gene: NA; j_gene: TRBJ2-4; abundance: NA; v_gene: TRBV19
CDR3nt: TGTGCCAGCAGCCAAGCTCTAGGGCTAGGGGGTTACAATGAGCAGTTCTTC; CDR3aa: CASSQALGLGGYNEQFF; d_gene: NA; j_gene: TRBJ2-1; abundance: NA; v_gene: TRBV4-2
CDR3nt: TGTGCCAGTACTGAGGGGGGGGGACAGGGGATATACGAGCAGTACTTC; CDR3aa: CASTEGGGQGIYEQYF; d_gene: TRBD1; j_gene: TRBJ2-7; abundance: NA; v_gene: TRBV19
CDR3nt: TGCGCCAGCAGCTTGGTGGGACAGGGAACCCCGAATGGCTACACCTTC; CDR3aa: CASSLVGQGTPNGYTF; d_gene: TRBD1; j_gene: TRBJ1-2; abundance: NA; v_gene: TRBV5-1
CDR3nt: TGCGCCAGCTCGGCCCTAGGGAGCGGGGGGTACACCGGGGAGCTGTTTTTT; CDR3aa: CASSALGSGGYTGELFF; d_gene: TRBD2; j_gene: TRBJ2-2; abundance: NA; v_gene: TRBV5-1
CDR3nt: TGTGCCAGCAGCGCCCAGGGTTTGCTCGGCTACACCTTC; CDR3aa: CASSAQGLLGYTF; d_gene: NA; j_gene: TRBJ1-2; abundance: few; v_gene: TRBV9
CDR3nt: TGTGCCAGCAGTTACGGGACTGCCAACTATGGCTACACCTTC; CDR3aa: CASSYGTANYGYTF; d_gene: NA; j_gene: TRBJ1-2; abundance: NA; v_gene: TRBV6-5
CDR3nt: TGTGCCAGCAGCATGACTAGCGGTACGACAGATACGCAGTATTTT; CDR3aa: CASSMTSGTTDTQYF; d_gene: TRBD2; j_gene: TRBJ2-3; abundance: NA; v_gene: TRBV7-3
CDR3nt: TGTGCCAGCAGTTTAAAAGCGGGGGGCGGAGAGACCCAGTACTTC; CDR3aa: CASSLKAGGGETQYF; d_gene: TRBD2; j_gene: TRBJ2-5; abundance: NA; v_gene: TRBV27
CDR3nt: TGTGCCATCGGGGGACAATATGGTCAGCCCCAGCATTTT; CDR3aa: CAIGGQYGQPQHF; d_gene: NA; j_gene: TRBJ1-5; abundance: NA; v_gene: TRBV10-3
CDR3nt: TGTGCCAGTAGTCCCGAGACGGGACAGGGGACAGATACGCAGTATTTT; CDR3aa: CASSPETGQGTDTQYF; d_gene: TRBD1; j_gene: TRBJ2-3; abundance: NA; v_gene: TRBV19
CDR3nt: TGTGCCAGCAGTTACGGGACAACCTACGAGCAGTACTTC; CDR3aa: CASSYGTTYEQYF; d_gene: NA; j_gene: TRBJ2-7; abundance: NA; v_gene: TRBV27
CDR3nt: TGTGCCAGCAGGGGGGGGTGGAGCGGGAGAGGGGGATTCAGCTCCTACGAGCAGTACTTC; CDR3aa: CASRGGWSGRGGFSSYEQYF; d_gene: TRBD2; j_gene: TRBJ2-7; abundance: NA; v_gene: TRBV2
CDR3nt: TGTGCCAGCAAAGCGGGGGAGGTCTATAATTCACCCCTCCACTTT; CDR3aa: CASKAGEVYNSPLHF; d_gene: NA; j_gene: TRBJ1-6; abundance: few; v_gene: TRBV7-2
CDR3nt: TGTGCCAGCAGGACAGGTCCCTACGAGCAGTACTTC; CDR3aa: CASRTGPYEQYF; d_gene: NA; j_gene: TRBJ2-7; abundance: NA; v_gene: TRBV25-1
CDR3nt: TGTGCCAGCACCGTTGACCGGAGTAGTTCGTGGACCCAGTACTTC; CDR3aa: CASTVDRSSSWTQYF; d_gene: NA; j_gene: TRBJ2-5; abundance: NA; v_gene: TRBV6-5
CDR3nt: TGTGCCAGCACCCCTGTCTACTCCTCCTACAATGAGCAGTTCTTC; CDR3aa: CASTPVYSSYNEQFF; d_gene: NA; j_gene: TRBJ2-1; abundance: once; v_gene: TRBV7-8
CDR3nt: TGTGCCAGTAGTAGCCCAGCGGGGGGCGGGACTGAAGCTTTCTTT; CDR3aa: CASSSPAGGGTEAFF; d_gene: NA; j_gene: TRBJ1-1; abundance: NA; v_gene: TRBV19
CDR3nt: TGCAGCGCCTCGGGACAGACGTACGAGCAGTACTTC; CDR3aa: CSASGQTYEQYF; d_gene: TRBD1; j_gene: TRBJ2-7; abundance: NA; v_gene: TRBV29-1
CDR3nt: TGCGCCAGCAGCTTTTTAGGGACAGGGCCCGGGGAGCTGTTTTTT; CDR3aa: CASSFLGTGPGELFF; d_gene: TRBD1; j_gene: TRBJ2-2; abundance: NA; v_gene: TRBV5-1
CDR3nt: TGTGCCAGCAGCTTGGATTTCGGACAGGGTTATGGCTACACCTTC; CDR3aa: CASSLDFGQGYGYTF; d_gene: TRBD1; j_gene: TRBJ1-2; abundance: few; v_gene: TRBV5-4
CDR3nt: TGTGCCAGCAGTTACTCGAGTCGGACAGAGCAGTACTTC; CDR3aa: CASSYSSRTEQYF; d_gene: NA; j_gene: TRBJ2-7; abundance: NA; v_gene: TRBV6-5
CDR3nt: TGTGCCAGCAGCCCATCCGGGGGTTTTGGGACTGAAGCTTTCTTT; CDR3aa: CASSPSGGFGTEAFF; d_gene: NA; j_gene: TRBJ1-1; abundance: NA; v_gene: TRBV7-3
CDR3nt: TGTGCCAGCTCACCCCTCTCAGCGGGAGGAAGTTCCAATGAGCAGTTCTTC; CDR3aa: CASSPLSAGGSSNEQFF; d_gene: TRBD2; j_gene: TRBJ2-1; abundance: NA; v_gene: TRBV18
CDR3nt: TGTGCCACCAGCAGAGTTGTAGGGACAGCGAGAACCCCGTTGCAGTACTTC; CDR3aa: CATSRVVGTARTPLQYF; d_gene: TRBD1; j_gene: TRBJ2-7; abundance: NA; v_gene: TRBV15
CDR3nt: TGTGCCAGCAGCTTAGTCGGGGGGACTAACTATGGCTACACCTTC; CDR3aa: CASSLVGGTNYGYTF; d_gene: NA; j_gene: TRBJ1-2; abundance: NA; v_gene: TRBV7-2
CDR3nt: TGCGCCAGCAGCCAGGGGAGGGGAGGACAGCCCAACTCCTACGAGCAGTACTTC; CDR3aa: CASSQGRGGQPNSYEQYF; d_gene: NA; j_gene: TRBJ2-7; abundance: NA; v_gene: TRBV4-1
CDR3nt: TGTGCCAGCAGTTTCACGGGATGGAACGAGCAGTACTTC; CDR3aa: CASSFTGWNEQYF; d_gene: NA; j_gene: TRBJ2-7; abundance: many; v_gene: TRBV28
CDR3nt: TGTGCCAGCAGCACCCCCGGACAGGGGGCGCGAGAGACCCAGTACTTC; CDR3aa: CASSTPGQGARETQYF; d_gene: TRBD1; j_gene: TRBJ2-5; abundance: NA; v_gene: TRBV7-8
CDR3nt: TGTGCCAGCAGCTCACGACAGGCCTACACTGAAGCTTTCTTT; CDR3aa: CASSSRQAYTEAFF; d_gene: NA; j_gene: TRBJ1-1; abundance: NA; v_gene: TRBV7-2
CDR3nt: TGCGCCAGCAGCTTAGCGGGGGGGCCGGCAGATACGCAGTATTTT; CDR3aa: CASSLAGGPADTQYF; d_gene: TRBD2; j_gene: TRBJ2-3; abundance: NA; v_gene: TRBV5-1
CDR3nt: TGTGCCAGCAGCCCGGGTGGGTCTGGGGCCAACGTCCTGACTTTC; CDR3aa: CASSPGGSGANVLTF; d_gene: NA; j_gene: TRBJ2-6; abundance: NA; v_gene: TRBV7-3
CDR3nt: TGCAGCGGGGGGGGGATGGACACTGAAGCTTTCTTT; CDR3aa: CSGGGMDTEAFF; d_gene: NA; j_gene: TRBJ1-1; abundance: NA; v_gene: TRBV29-1
CDR3nt: TGCGCCAGCAGCGGAGGCGATCCAGGGGGCGAACGGATGTTC; CDR3aa: CASSGGDPGGERMF; d_gene: TRBD1; j_gene: TRBJ1-2; abundance: NA; v_gene: TRBV5-1
CDR3nt: TGTGCCAGCAGTAAGGGTCCAGGAGGCGCGAACACCGGGGAGCTGTTTTTT; CDR3aa: CASSKGPGGANTGELFF; d_gene: NA; j_gene: TRBJ2-2; abundance: NA; v_gene: TRBV28
CDR3nt: TGTGCCAGCAGCTTAGTGCTAGCGGGAGCCCGCGAGCAGTACTTC; CDR3aa: CASSLVLAGAREQYF; d_gene: TRBD2; j_gene: TRBJ2-7; abundance: NA; v_gene: TRBV7-2
CDR3nt: TGTAGCGCTGCGGACAGGGGGAAATACGAGCAGTACTTC; CDR3aa: CSAADRGKYEQYF; d_gene: TRBD1; j_gene: TRBJ2-7; abundance: NA; v_gene: TRBV29-1
CDR3nt: TGTGCCAGCAGCTTGACAGGGGGAACTAGCACAGATACGCAGTATTTT; CDR3aa: CASSLTGGTSTDTQYF; d_gene: TRBD1; j_gene: TRBJ2-3; abundance: NA; v_gene: TRBV7-9
CDR3nt: TGTGCCAGCAGCTTGGGACAGGGGGCTCCCGGAAACACCATATATTTT; CDR3aa: CASSLGQGAPGNTIYF; d_gene: TRBD1; j_gene: TRBJ1-3; abundance: NA; v_gene: TRBV5-4
CDR3nt: TGTGCCAGCAGTGTGAATATGGGGGGACAGGGGGCGCGAAAACTGTTTTTT; CDR3aa: CASSVNMGGQGARKLFF; d_gene: TRBD1; j_gene: TRBJ1-4; abundance: NA; v_gene: TRBV25-1
CDR3nt: TGTGCCAGCAGCCAGACTAGCGGGTCGTACAATGAGCAGTTCTTC; CDR3aa: CASSQTSGSYNEQFF; d_gene: TRBD2; j_gene: TRBJ2-1; abundance: NA; v_gene: TRBV9